The clone carrying this T cell receptor beta chain was seen a few times. Its target is unknown. This entry comes from a study of cytomegalovirus exposure and HLA in healthy donors. The method was immunoSEQ multiplex PCR; TCRdb's version includes in-frame clones alone and lacks a portion of them. The profile shows under 200,000 clones, about 96% of them singletons. Findings and limits, study-wide: A few CMV-associated chains were confirmed in vitro to be specific for CMV antigens. Cytomegalovirus association was listed for 164 TCR beta chains.

The germline CDR1 and CDR2 sequences are LNHNV and YYDKDF (reference sequence). The CDR3 spans 15 residues. The J segment lost 7 bases and the V segment lost 1 base, leaving 0 bases of the junction unmatched. Sequencing was carried out using PBMCs. The receptor's source is a woman aged 18-29 years in good health and CMV-seronegative. The chain uses TRBV15 and TRBJ1-6; 11 bases are a match to TRBD1. The CDR3 sequence is CATSRGTGGNSPLHF. The CDR3 coding sequence is TGTGCCACCAGCAGAGGGACAGGGGGCAATTCACCCCTCCACTTT.